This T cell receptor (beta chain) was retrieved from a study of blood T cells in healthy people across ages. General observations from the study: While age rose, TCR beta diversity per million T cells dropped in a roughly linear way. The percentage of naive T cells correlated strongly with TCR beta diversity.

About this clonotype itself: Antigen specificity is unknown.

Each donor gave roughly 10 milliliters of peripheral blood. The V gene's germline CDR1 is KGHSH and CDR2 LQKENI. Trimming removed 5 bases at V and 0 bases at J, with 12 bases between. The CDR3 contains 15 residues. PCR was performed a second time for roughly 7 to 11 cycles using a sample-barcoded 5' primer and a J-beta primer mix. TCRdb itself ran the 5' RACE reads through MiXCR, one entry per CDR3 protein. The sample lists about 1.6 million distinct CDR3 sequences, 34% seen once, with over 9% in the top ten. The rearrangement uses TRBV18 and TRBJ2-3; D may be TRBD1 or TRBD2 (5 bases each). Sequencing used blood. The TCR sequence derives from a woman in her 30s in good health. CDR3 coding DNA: TGTGCCAGCTCAGGTGGGACGGGGAGCACAGATACGCAGTATTTT. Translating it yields CASSGGTGSTDTQYF. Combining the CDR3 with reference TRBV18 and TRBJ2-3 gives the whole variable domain NAGVMQNPRHLVRRRGQEARLRCSPMKGHSHVYWYRQLPEEGLKFMVYLQKENIIDESGMPKERFSAEFPKEGPSILRIQQVVRGDSAAYFCASSGGTGSTDTQYFGPGTRLTVL.